This is a list of T cell receptor beta chains from one sample in a study of cytomegalovirus exposure and HLA in healthy donors. Assay used: immunoSEQ multiplex PCR; TCRdb lists only in-frame clones, some missing. Of 260,000 or so clones listed, approximately 87% are singletons. Sequenced: PBMCs. All receptors come from a woman under 30 in good health and CMV-seronegative. Each CDR3 is given with its conserved first and last residue. A D gene is named only where the DNA matches it firmly. Size values are once, few and many counts, or a class for expanded clones, and some rows have none.

cdr3_nt cdr3_aa d_call j_call clone_size v_call
TGTGCCAGTAGCGACACATCATACTACGAGCAGTACTTC CASSDTSYYEQYF - TRBJ2-7 few TRBV19
TGTGCCAGTAGTCGGGGGAGGGCGCTCAATGAGCAGTTCTTC CASSRGRALNEQFF TRBD2 TRBJ2-1 - TRBV19
TGTGCCAGCACCATACAGGGTGAAGCTTTCTTT CASTIQGEAFF - TRBJ1-1 - TRBV6-5
TGTGCCAGCAGCTTAGCCTCCCGTCTGGGCCACGAGCAGTACTTC CASSLASRLGHEQYF - TRBJ2-7 - TRBV7-2
TGTGCCAGCAGTTTAAGTACGGGGAGCAACTATGGCTACACCTTC CASSLSTGSNYGYTF - TRBJ1-2 - TRBV27
TGTGCCAGCAGTGAAGTGAGACTAGCTCGCTCGGAGACCCAGTACTTC CASSEVRLARSETQYF TRBD2 TRBJ2-5 - TRBV6-1
TGTGCCAGCAGCTTGGTTGGGACAGGGCGGGTAAGCACTGAAGCTTTCTTT CASSLVGTGRVSTEAFF TRBD1 TRBJ1-1 - TRBV5-4
TGTGCCAGCAGCTTAACGGGAACGGGAGCGGGCACAGATACGCAGTATTTT CASSLTGTGAGTDTQYF - TRBJ2-3 - TRBV7-3
TGTGCCAGCAGCTTGGTGGCAGGGTGGGATGGCTACACCTTC CASSLVAGWDGYTF - TRBJ1-2 - TRBV5-5
TGTGCCAGCAGCCCCTGGGCAGTCTATAATTCACCCCTCCACTTT CASSPWAVYNSPLHF - TRBJ1-6 - TRBV28
TGTGCCAGCAGCGTAGGGACTAGCGGGATCTACGAGCAGTACTTC CASSVGTSGIYEQYF TRBD2 TRBJ2-7 - TRBV9
TGTGCCAGCAGTCCTCGATGGGGCCAGGATACGCAGTATTTT CASSPRWGQDTQYF - TRBJ2-3 - TRBV9
TGTGCCAGCAACAACAGGGGGCCTTTTTCCTACGAGCAGTACTTC CASNNRGPFSYEQYF TRBD1 TRBJ2-7 - TRBV25-1
TGTGCCAGTTCGGGGCAGGGGGGCAATCAGCCCCAGCATTTT CASSGQGGNQPQHF TRBD1 TRBJ1-5 - TRBV28
TGTGCCAGCAGCTTAGGTCCTTGGGGGGTAAGGGAGCCCCAGCATTTT CASSLGPWGVREPQHF - TRBJ1-5 - TRBV7-2
TGTGCCAGCAGTCTTACCCGGACAGTAAACTATGGCTACACCTTC CASSLTRTVNYGYTF - TRBJ1-2 - TRBV2
TGTGCCAGCAGTTACGGGGAGGTCCCGAACACTGAAGCTTTCTTT CASSYGEVPNTEAFF - TRBJ1-1 - TRBV6-5
TGTGCCAGCAGCCAAACGGGACAGGGAATCTCCTACGAGCAGTACTTC CASSQTGQGISYEQYF TRBD1 TRBJ2-7 - TRBV13
TGTGCCAGCAGTTTATGGTTCGGGGGGCAGGGGAGGGACGAGCAGTACTTC CASSLWFGGQGRDEQYF - TRBJ2-7 - TRBV28
TGTGCCAGCAGCCCCCGGGACAGTCAAGCGGCCTACGAGCAGTACTTC CASSPRDSQAAYEQYF TRBD1 TRBJ2-7 - TRBV9
TGCAGTGGTAGGGGAGACAATGAGCAGTTCTTC CSGRGDNEQFF - TRBJ2-1 - TRBV20-1
TGTGCCACCAGCAGAGCCCAGGGGAGCACAGATACGCAGTATTTT CATSRAQGSTDTQYF - TRBJ2-3 once TRBV15
TGTGCCAGCAGTTTGAGGACAGGGGCCCTCTCTGGGGCCAACGTCCTGACTTTC CASSLRTGALSGANVLTF TRBD1 TRBJ2-6 - TRBV28
TGTGCCTGGAGTGTCGGGGTGAACACTGAAGCTTTCTTT CAWSVGVNTEAFF - TRBJ1-1 - TRBV30
TGTGCCAGCAGCTTATTAGGCCGGGGTCATTACAATGAGCAGTTCTTC CASSLLGRGHYNEQFF - TRBJ2-1 once TRBV7-2
TGTGCCAGCAGCCAAGAGTGGACAGGGGCGTACTATGGCTACACCTTC CASSQEWTGAYYGYTF TRBD1 TRBJ1-2 - TRBV14